This T cell receptor (beta chain) was captured in a study of blood T cell repertoires in COVID-19 (dated by TCRdb to about 2020). Looking at the study overall: The collaborator samples originated in the United States, Italy and Spain and spanned the acute and convalescent phases of COVID-19. The material from the prospective study consisted of cDNA or gDNA derived from T cells, B-cell-depleted T cells, or PBMCs. The repertoires were released in a freely available public database meant as a resource for research on the immune response to SARS-CoV-2. The dataset comprised deeply sampled blood TCRbeta repertoires from subjects exposed to, actively infected with, or recovered from COVID-19. Where available, HLA class I and class II types were obtained from metadata supplied by the sample provider rather than from assay-based typing. Sample metadata almost always included a de-identified subject ID, COVID-19 status, age in years and sex. Samples were obtained from the ongoing ImmuneRACE study (first 160 participants) and from 1,200 or so subjects provided by 6 global collaborators. What the research found in general, with its limitations: Clinical and demographic metadata were provided uncurated, with the amount varying by source and participant.

Enrolling through a virtual design, the prospective study's participants ranged in age from about 18 to 100 years and lived across 24 United States geographic areas. In the prospective study, participants were assigned to cohorts based on the clinical history participants reported in a screening survey and a study questionnaire. Exposed participants had been in contact with someone with a PCR-confirmed or clinician-diagnosed COVID-19 case within 2 weeks of study entry. Each participant in the prospective study had whole blood, serum and a nasopharyngeal or oropharyngeal swab collected by mobile phlebotomists. Participants in the prospective study had the option to provide additional blood draws and questionnaires over a 2-month period. Prospective study blood samples were shipped either frozen or at room temperature before DNA extraction. Remarks on this clone: Its antigen is currently not known. The record has no base qualities; no much larger clone is one base away.

The immunoSEQ Assay, a bias-controlled multiplex PCR, was used to amplify TCRbeta CDR3 regions from genomic DNA. On the authors' methods: Nucleated cell counts per sample were estimated from amplification of reference gene primers within the assay. To quantify the absolute abundance of each unique TCRbeta CDR3 rearrangement, sequence reads were collapsed and filtered. For each sample, productive Simpson clonality was calculated as the square root of Simpson's diversity index across productive rearrangements. TCRdb stores this immuneACCESS table with in-frame sequences only. Part of the clones is absent; in the studies checked, under half of the shortfall reflects unresolved V genes, and no reason is known for the rest. V, J and clone size reflect that table, while D and trimming were determined from the DNA. The sample table holds 300,000 to 400,000 clones, of which around 85% were seen once. 1.5% to 2% of the sample rests with the top ten.

Sequencing input: PBMCs or T cells enriched from blood (not recorded which). The TCR originated in a woman in her 30s who had been exposed to COVID-19.

CDR3 sequence: CASSQEYGQGYEQYF. The DNA sequence is TGCGCCAGCAGCCAAGAATATGGACAGGGCTACGAGCAGTACTTC. The chain uses TRBV4-1 and TRBJ2-7, with 8 bases in between that match TRBD1. V ends up 0 bases short and J 3 bases short, with an unmatched junction base count of 4. CDR1 and CDR2, looked up from the germline V gene, are MGHRA and YSYEKL. Measured from the cysteine to the phenylalanine, the CDR3 is 15 residues long. This entry keeps only the CDR3 DNA: 45 bases, framed from base 1.